Listed here are 18 T cell receptor beta chains from one sample, sequenced in a study of B cell selection in AIRE deficiency. Repertoires were generated with immunoSEQ multiplex PCR, while TCRdb's copy carries only in-frame clones and drops some. The sample lists roughly 24,000 clones; approximately 92% were seen once. Sorted regulatory T cells were CD4-positive, CD25-high and CD127-low or negative. Sequencing input: CD4+CD25+ Tregs sorted from PBMCs. These TCRs come from a human donor in good health.

This rearrangement joins TRBV7-3 to TRBJ1-1, with 9 bases fitting TRBD1. With V trimmed by 3 bases and J by 10 bases, 12 bases remained unmatched. The CDR3 extends over 15 amino acids. Germline V CDR1 and CDR2: SGHTA, FQGTGA. The CDR3 DNA is TGTGCCAGCAGCTTGGACTCTACAGGGGGCTTTGGAGCTTTCTTT. Protein sequence: CASSLDSTGGFGAFF.

The chain couples TRBV21-1 to TRBJ2-5. TRBV21-1 corresponds to a pseudogene. CDR3 length: 15 amino acids. As DNA, the CDR3 is TGTGCCAGCAGCAAATTCCCTTGGGTTGCCGGGACCCAGTACTTC. Translated, it gives CASSKFPWVAGTQYF.

The chain couples TRBV5-4 to TRBJ1-2; 7 positions agree with TRBD1. The V and J ends lost 0 bases and 2 bases, in that order; junction bases with no gene match: 4. CDR1 and CDR2 (germline): SGHNT, YYREEE (reference sequence). There are 15 residues in the CDR3. As DNA, the CDR3 is TGTGCCAGCAGCTTGGATGGACAGGCGAACTATGGCTACACCTTC. It encodes CASSLDGQANYGYTF.

The gene calls are TRBV11-3 and TRBJ1-1, with D possibly matching TRBD1 (5 bases). CDR1 is SGHNT and CDR2 is YENEEA in the germline V gene. V dropped 5 bases and J dropped 4 bases, with 11 bases sitting between them. The CDR3 is made up of 13 amino acids. The CDR3 is CASSLLQGTEAFF. The CDR3 DNA reads TGTGCCAGCAGCCTACTCCAGGGCACTGAAGCTTTCTTT.

The rearrangement joins TRBV11-3 to TRBJ2-1; weak D call: TRBD1 (6 bases). This CDR3 comprises 14 residues. The germline V gene has CDR1 SGHNT and CDR2 YENEEA. The V gene lost 5 bases and the J gene lost 0 bases, with 8 bases spanning the gap. The CDR3 nucleotides are TGTGCCAGCAGCACAGGGAGCTCCTACAATGAGCAGTTCTTC. Its protein product is CASSTGSSYNEQFF.

The chain employs TRBV2 and TRBJ1-2; perhaps TRBD1 as D (5 bases). Germline values: CDR1 SNHLY, CDR2 FYNNEI. V gave up 6 bases and J gave up 7 bases, with 21 bases separating them. CDR3 length: 15 residues. The CDR3 loop reads CASSPVLAGLGGYTF. The CDR3 region has the DNA TGTGCCAGCAGCCCCGTGTTGGCAGGGTTGGGTGGCTACACCTTC.

This chain uses TRBV23-1 with TRBJ2-2, with D perhaps matching TRBD1 (6 bases). TRBV23-1 qualifies as an ORF whose function is uncertain. The ends were cut back, 4 bases at V and 4 bases at J, with 22 bases in the middle. This CDR3 contains 18 residues. CDR3 nucleotide sequence: TGCGCCAGCAGTCTCCCCCCACCCCGGGACACTATCACCGGGGAGCTGTTTTTT. It specifies CASSLPPPRDTITGELFF.

The rearrangement uses TRBV10-2 and TRBJ2-1, with D possibly matching TRBD2 (7 bases). Germline V gene lookup returns CDR1 WSHSY and CDR2 SAAADI. The CDR3 is made up of 14 amino acids. Trimming took off 8 bases at V and 7 bases at J, with 18 bases between the two ends. The CDR3 protein is CASRTRGAMNEQFF. Here the CDR3 DNA reads TGCGCCAGCCGTACCCGGGGGGCCATGAATGAGCAGTTCTTC.

The chain has TRBV7-9 and TRBJ2-1; D uncertain. Germline V gives CDR1 SEHNR, CDR2 FQNEAQ (reference sequence). Trimming took off 6 bases at V and 12 bases at J, with 12 bases between the two ends. CDR3 length: 11 residues. CDR3: CASRPTVGQFF. The DNA for the CDR3 is TGTGCCAGCAGGCCTACGGTTGGGCAGTTCTTC.

The V gene is TRBV20-1, the J gene TRBJ1-1; D remains unclear. Germline values: CDR1 DFQATT, CDR2 SNEGSKA (reference sequence). This CDR3 is built from 11 residues. The germline V and J ends were trimmed by 3 bases and 6 bases, with 8 bases remaining between them. The CDR3 sequence is CSASIVAEAFF. CDR3 nucleotide sequence: TGCAGTGCTAGCATTGTCGCTGAAGCTTTCTTT.

The chain carries TRBV2 and TRBJ1-4, with 11 bases that match TRBD1. This CDR3 has 14 amino acids. The germline CDR1 and CDR2 sequences are SNHLY and FYNNEI. Losses at the gene ends were 1 base for V and 8 bases for J; bases not matched to a gene: 0. The CDR3 is CASSEGTGGEKLFF. CDR3 DNA: TGTGCCAGCAGTGAAGGGACAGGGGGCGAAAAACTGTTTTTT. Full variable domain (remainder filled in from reference TRBV2 and TRBJ1-4): EPEVTQTPSHQVTQMGQEVILRCVPISNHLYFYWYRQILGQKVEFLVSFYNNEISEKSEIFDDQFSVERPDGSNFTLKIRSTKLEDSAMYFCASSEGTGGEKLFFGSGTQLSVL.

The chain links TRBV6-5 to TRBJ2-7; no clear D gene. This CDR3 region has 14 residues. Deletions cut 5 bases from V and 6 bases from J, with 17 bases between. Germline V gene lookup returns CDR1 MNHEY and CDR2 SVGAGI. The CDR3 sequence is CASSPPYKVFEQYF. The CDR3 coding sequence is TGTGCCAGCAGTCCCCCATATAAAGTCTTCGAGCAGTACTTC.

This chain uses TRBV7-9 with TRBJ2-3; 13 bases match TRBD2. CDR3 length equals 15 residues. Germline CDR1 is SEHNR and CDR2 is FQNEAQ (reference sequence). After removal of 5 bases from V and 4 bases from J, the junction contained 3 bases not matched to a gene. The chain's CDR3 is CASSTLAGGPDTQYF. The CDR3 coding sequence is TGTGCCAGCAGCACACTAGCGGGGGGGCCAGATACGCAGTATTTT.

This chain connects TRBV5-1 to TRBJ2-7, with unresolved D. Trimming removed 2 bases from V and 6 bases from J, with 12 bases in between. The CDR3 is made up of 13 amino acids. Germline CDR1 is SGHRS and CDR2 is YFSETQ. The CDR3 region is CASSFNSNSEQYF. The CDR3 DNA reads TGCGCCAGCAGCTTCAATTCAAACTCCGAGCAGTACTTC.

The chain employs TRBV6-5 and TRBJ1-1; D gene uncertain. The CDR3 extends over 14 amino acids. V gave up 5 bases and J gave up 0 bases, with 10 bases separating them. CDR1 is MNHEY and CDR2 is SVGAGI in the germline V gene. The CDR3 DNA is TGTGCCAGCAGTCAGAGGCAGCTGAACACTGAAGCTTTCTTT. Its translation: CASSQRQLNTEAFF.

The J gene is TRBJ2-5, the V gene TRBV6-1; D is ambiguous. Germline assignment: CDR1 MNHNS and CDR2 SASEGT. V lost 8 bases to trimming and J lost 5 bases, with 12 bases between them. This CDR3 is built from 12 residues. The CDR3 DNA sequence: TGTGCCAGCGCATCAGTTCCTGAGACCCAGTACTTC. Translation: CASASVPETQYF.

J is TRBJ1-6 and V is TRBV5-5; maybe TRBD1 (6 bases). In germline, CDR1 is SGHKS, CDR2 YYEKEE (reference sequence). The CDR3 has 13 amino acids. Trimming took 6 bases from V and 7 from J, leaving 11 bases between them. The CDR3 DNA follows: TGTGCCAGCACTCCAGGGGTCAATTCACCCCTCCACTTT. This sequence encodes CASTPGVNSPLHF.

The genes are TRBV6-5 and TRBJ2-7; TRBD1 aligns across 9 bases. V dropped 2 bases and J dropped 3; count of bases not matched to a gene: 2. Looked up from germline, CDR1 is MNHEY and CDR2 is SVGAGI. This CDR3 is built from 14 residues. The DNA for the CDR3 is TGTGCCAGCAGTTACACGGGACAGGGCTACGAGCAGTACTTC. It codes for CASSYTGQGYEQYF.